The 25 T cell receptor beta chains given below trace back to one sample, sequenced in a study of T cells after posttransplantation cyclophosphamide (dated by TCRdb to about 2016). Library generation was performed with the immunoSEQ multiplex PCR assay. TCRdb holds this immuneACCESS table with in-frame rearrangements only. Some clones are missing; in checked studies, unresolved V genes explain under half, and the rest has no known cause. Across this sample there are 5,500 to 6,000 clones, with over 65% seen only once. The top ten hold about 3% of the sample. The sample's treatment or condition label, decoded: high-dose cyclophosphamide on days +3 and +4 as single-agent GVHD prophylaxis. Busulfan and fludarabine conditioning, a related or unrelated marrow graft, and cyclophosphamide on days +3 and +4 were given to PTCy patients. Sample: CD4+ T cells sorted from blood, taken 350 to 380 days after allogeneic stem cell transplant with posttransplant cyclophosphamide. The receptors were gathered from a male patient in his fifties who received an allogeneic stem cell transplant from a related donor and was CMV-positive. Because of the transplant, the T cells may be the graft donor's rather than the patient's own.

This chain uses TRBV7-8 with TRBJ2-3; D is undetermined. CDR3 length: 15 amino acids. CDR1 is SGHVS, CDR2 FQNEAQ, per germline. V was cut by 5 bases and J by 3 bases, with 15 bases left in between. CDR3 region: CASSVSSTGTDTQYF. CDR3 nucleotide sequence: TGTGCCAGCAGCGTGTCAAGTACGGGTACAGATACGCAGTATTTT.

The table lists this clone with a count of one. CDR3 loop: CASSRLSGENQPQHF. The DNA of the CDR3 is TGTGCCAGCTCGCGGTTATCAGGGGAGAATCAGCCCCAGCATTTT. This sequence joins TRBV18 and TRBJ1-5, with a possible D match to TRBD1 (6 bases). Germline loops: CDR1 KGHSH, CDR2 LQKENI. The CDR3 contains 15 residues. With 6 bases removed from V and 4 bases from J, the gap between germline ends came to 16 bases.

In DNA form, the CDR3 reads TGTGCCAGCAGCCGGGGACAGCCGATCTCTGGAAACACCATATATTTT. Protein sequence: CASSRGQPISGNTIYF. The V and J genes are TRBV9 and TRBJ1-3; 7 bases are shared with TRBD1. The CDR3 is made up of 16 amino acids. Germline V gene lookup returns CDR1 SGDLS and CDR2 YYNGEE. The ends lost 4 bases at V and 0 bases at J; junction bases unmatched: 7. Drawing the rest from reference TRBV9 and TRBJ1-3, the complete variable domain is DSGVTQTPKHLITATGQRVTLRCSPRSGDLSVYWYQQSLDQGLQFLIQYYNGEERAKGNILERFSAQQFPDLHSELNLSSLELGDSALYFCASSRGQPISGNTIYFGEGSWLTVV.

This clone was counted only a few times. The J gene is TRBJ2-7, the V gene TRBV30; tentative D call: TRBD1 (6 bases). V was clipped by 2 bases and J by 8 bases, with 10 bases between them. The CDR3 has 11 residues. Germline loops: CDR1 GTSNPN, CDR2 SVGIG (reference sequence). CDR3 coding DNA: TGTGCCTGGAGTTATCGGGACAAGCAGTACTTC. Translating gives CAWSYRDKQYF. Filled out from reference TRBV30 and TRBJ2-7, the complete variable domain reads SQTIHQWPATLVQPVGSPLSLECTVEGTSNPNLYWYRQAAGRGLQLLFYSVGIGQISSEVPQNLSASRPQDRQFILSSKKLLLSDSGFYLCAWSYRDKQYFGPGTRLTVT.

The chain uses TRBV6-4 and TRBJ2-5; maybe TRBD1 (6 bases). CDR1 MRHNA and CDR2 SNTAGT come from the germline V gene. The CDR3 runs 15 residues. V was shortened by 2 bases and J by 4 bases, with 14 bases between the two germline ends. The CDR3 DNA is TGTGCCAGCAGTGACGAAAACAGGGTTTTAGAGACCCAGTACTTC. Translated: CASSDENRVLETQYF.

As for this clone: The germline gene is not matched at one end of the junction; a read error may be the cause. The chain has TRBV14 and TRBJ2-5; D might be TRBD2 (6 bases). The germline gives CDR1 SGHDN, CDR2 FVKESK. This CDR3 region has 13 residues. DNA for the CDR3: TGTGCCAGCAGCCGTAGCGGCCAAGGGACCCAGTACTTC. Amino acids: CASSRSGQGTQYF.

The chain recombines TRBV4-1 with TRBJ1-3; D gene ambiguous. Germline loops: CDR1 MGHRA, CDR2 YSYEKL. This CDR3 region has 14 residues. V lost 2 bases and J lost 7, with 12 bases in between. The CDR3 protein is CASSQIQLMNTIYF. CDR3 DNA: TGCGCCAGCAGCCAAATACAGCTCATGAACACCATATATTTT.

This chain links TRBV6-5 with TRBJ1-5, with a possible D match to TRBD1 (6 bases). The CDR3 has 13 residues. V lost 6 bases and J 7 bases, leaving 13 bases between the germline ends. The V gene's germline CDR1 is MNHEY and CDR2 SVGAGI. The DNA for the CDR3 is TGTGCCAGCAGCCAGGGGCTCCAACAGCCCCAGCATTTT. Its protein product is CASSQGLQQPQHF.

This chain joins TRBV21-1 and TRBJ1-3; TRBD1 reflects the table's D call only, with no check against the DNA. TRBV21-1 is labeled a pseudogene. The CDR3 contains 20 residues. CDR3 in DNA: TGTGCCAGCAGCCCTAAAGGGGGACAGGGGTTGCCTATCTCTGGAAACACCATATATTTT. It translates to CASSPKGGQGLPISGNTIYF.

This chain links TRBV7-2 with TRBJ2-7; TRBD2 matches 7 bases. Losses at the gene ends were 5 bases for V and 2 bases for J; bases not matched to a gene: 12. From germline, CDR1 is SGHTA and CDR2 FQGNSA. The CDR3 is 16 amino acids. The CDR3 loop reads CASSQDVLTSTYEQYF. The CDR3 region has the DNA TGTGCCAGCAGCCAAGACGTCCTGACTAGCACCTACGAGCAGTACTTC.

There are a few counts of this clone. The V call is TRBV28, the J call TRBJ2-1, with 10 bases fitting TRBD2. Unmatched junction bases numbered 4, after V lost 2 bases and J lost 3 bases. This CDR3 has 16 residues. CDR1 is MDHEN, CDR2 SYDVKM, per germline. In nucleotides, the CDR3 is TGTGCCAGCAGTTTAAGTGCTAGCGGGGGCTACAATGAGCAGTTCTTC. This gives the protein CASSLSASGGYNEQFF. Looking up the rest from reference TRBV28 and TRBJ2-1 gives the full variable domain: DVKVTQSSRYLVKRTGEKVFLECVQDMDHENMFWYRQDPGLGLRLIYFSYDVKMKEKGDIPEGYSVSREKKERFSLILESASTNQTSMYLCASSLSASGGYNEQFFGPGTRLTVL.

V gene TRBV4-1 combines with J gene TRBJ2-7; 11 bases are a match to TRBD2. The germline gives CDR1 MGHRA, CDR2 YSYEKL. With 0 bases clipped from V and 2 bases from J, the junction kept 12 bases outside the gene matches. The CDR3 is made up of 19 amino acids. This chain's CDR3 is CASSQDLGSGRAWTYEQYF. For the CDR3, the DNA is TGCGCCAGCAGCCAAGATTTAGGTAGCGGGAGGGCCTGGACCTACGAGCAGTACTTC.

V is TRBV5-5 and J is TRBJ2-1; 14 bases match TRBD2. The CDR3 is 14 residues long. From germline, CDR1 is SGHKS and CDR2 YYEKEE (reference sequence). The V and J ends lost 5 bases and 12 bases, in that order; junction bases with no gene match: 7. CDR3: CASSYGTSGSAQFF. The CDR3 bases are TGTGCCAGCAGTTACGGGACTAGCGGGAGTGCGCAGTTCTTC.

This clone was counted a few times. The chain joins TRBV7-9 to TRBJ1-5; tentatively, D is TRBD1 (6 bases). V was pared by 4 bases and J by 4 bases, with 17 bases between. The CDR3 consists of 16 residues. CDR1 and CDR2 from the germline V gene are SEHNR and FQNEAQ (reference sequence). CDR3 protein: CASSWDIGLGNQPQHF. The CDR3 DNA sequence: TGTGCCAGCAGCTGGGACATAGGTCTAGGAAATCAGCCCCAGCATTTT.

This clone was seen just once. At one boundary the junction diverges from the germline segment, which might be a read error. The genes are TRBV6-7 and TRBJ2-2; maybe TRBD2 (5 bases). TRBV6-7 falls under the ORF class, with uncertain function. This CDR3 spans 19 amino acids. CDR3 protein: CASSYSKGKLRIEHRGAVF. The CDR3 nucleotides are TGTGCCAGCAGTTACTCGAAGGGAAAACTGAGAATCGAACACCGGGGAGCTGTTTTT.

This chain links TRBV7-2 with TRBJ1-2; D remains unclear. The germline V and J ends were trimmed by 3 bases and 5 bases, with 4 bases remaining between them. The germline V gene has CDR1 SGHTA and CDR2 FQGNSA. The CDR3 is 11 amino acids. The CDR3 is CASSFSYGYTF. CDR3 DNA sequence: TGTGCCAGCAGCTTTTCATATGGCTACACCTTC.

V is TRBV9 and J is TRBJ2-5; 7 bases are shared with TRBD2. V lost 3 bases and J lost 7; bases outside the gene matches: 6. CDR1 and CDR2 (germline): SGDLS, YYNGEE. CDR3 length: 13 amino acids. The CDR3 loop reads CASSDRLASTQYF. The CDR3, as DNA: TGTGCCAGCAGCGACAGACTAGCTTCGACCCAGTACTTC.

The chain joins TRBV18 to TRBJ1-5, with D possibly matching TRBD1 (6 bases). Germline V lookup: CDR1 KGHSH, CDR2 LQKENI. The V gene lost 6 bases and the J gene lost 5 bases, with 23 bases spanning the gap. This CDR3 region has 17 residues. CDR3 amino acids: CASSAFDSTRGYQPQHF. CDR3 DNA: TGTGCCAGCTCGGCATTCGATTCAACCAGGGGATATCAGCCCCAGCATTTT.

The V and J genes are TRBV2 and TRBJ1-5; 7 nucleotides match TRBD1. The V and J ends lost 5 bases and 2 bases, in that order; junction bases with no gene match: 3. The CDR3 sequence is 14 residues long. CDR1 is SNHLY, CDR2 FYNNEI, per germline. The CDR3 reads CASSNTGGNQPQHF. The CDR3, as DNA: TGTGCCAGCAGTAACACAGGGGGCAATCAGCCCCAGCATTTT.

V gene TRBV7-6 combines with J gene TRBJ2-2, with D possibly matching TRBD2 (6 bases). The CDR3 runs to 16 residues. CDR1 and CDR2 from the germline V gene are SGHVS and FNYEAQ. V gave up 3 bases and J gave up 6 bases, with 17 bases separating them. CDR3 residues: CASSLTGTGGAGELFF. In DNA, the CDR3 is TGTGCCAGCAGCTTGACCGGGACTGGTGGGGCCGGGGAGCTGTTTTTT.

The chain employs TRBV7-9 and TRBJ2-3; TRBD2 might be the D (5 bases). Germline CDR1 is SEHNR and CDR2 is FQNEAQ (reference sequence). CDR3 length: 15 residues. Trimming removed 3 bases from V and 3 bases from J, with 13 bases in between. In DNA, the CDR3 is TGTGCCAGCAGCTTGAACGGGATGCGAACAGATACGCAGTATTTT. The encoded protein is CASSLNGMRTDTQYF. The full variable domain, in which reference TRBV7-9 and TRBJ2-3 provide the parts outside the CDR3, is DTGVSQNPRHKITKRGQNVTFRCDPISEHNRLYWYRQTLGQGPEFLTYFQNEAQLEKSRLLSDRFSAERPKGSFSTLEIQRTEQGDSAMYLCASSLNGMRTDTQYFGPGTRLTVL.

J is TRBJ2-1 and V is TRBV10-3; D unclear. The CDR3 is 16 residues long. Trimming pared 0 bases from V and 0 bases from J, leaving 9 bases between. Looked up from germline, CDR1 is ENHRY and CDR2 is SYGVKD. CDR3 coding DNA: TGTGCCATCAGTGAGTCGGGCAGAAGCTCCTACAATGAGCAGTTCTTC. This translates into CAISESGRSSYNEQFF.

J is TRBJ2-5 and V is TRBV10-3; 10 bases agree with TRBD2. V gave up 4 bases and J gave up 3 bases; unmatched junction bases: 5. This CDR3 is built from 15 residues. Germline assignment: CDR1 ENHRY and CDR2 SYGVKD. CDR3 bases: TGTGCCATCAGTGCCGCTAGCGGGAGTGAAGAGACCCAGTACTTC. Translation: CAISAASGSEETQYF.

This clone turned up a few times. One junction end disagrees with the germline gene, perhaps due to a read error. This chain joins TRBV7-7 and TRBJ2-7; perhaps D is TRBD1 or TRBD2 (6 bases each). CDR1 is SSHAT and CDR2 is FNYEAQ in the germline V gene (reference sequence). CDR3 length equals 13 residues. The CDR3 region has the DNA TGTGCTAGCAGCTTACAGGGAGGCTACGAGCAGTACTTC. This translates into CASSLQGGYEQYF.

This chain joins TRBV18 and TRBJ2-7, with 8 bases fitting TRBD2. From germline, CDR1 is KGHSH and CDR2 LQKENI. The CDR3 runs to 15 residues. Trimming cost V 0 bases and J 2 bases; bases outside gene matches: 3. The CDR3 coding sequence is TGTGCCAGCTCACCACCGTCGGGGGGGGCCTACGAGCAGTACTTC. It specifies CASSPPSGGAYEQYF.